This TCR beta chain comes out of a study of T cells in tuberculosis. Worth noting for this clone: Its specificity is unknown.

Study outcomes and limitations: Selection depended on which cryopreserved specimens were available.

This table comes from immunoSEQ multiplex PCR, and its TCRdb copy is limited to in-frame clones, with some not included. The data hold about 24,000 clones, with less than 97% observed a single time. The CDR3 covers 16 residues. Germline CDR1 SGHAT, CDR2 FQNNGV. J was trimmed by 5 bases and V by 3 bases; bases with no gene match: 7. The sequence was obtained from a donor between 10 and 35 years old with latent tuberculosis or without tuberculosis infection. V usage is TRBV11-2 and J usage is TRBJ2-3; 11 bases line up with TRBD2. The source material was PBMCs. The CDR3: CASSFNSGGALDTQYF. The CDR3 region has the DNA TGTGCCAGCAGCTTTAATAGCGGGGGGGCGTTAGATACGCAGTATTTT. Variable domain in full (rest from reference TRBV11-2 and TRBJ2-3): EAGVAQSPRYKIIEKRQSVAFWCNPISGHATLYWYQQILGQGPKLLIQFQNNGVVDDSQLPKDRFSAERLKGVDSTLKIQPAKLEDSAVYLCASSFNSGGALDTQYFGPGTRLTVL.